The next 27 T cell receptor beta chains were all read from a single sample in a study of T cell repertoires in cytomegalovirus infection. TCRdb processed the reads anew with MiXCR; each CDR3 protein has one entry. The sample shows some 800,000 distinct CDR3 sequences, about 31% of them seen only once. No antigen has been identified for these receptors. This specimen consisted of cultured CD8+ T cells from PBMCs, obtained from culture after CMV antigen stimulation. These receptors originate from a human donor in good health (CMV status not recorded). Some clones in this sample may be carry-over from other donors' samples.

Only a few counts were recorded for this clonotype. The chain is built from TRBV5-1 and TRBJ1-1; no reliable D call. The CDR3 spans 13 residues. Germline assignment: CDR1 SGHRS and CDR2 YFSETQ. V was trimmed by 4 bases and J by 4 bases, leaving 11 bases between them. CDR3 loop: CASSADLGTEAFF. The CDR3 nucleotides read TGCGCCAGCAGCGCAGACCTGGGCACTGAAGCTTTCTTT.

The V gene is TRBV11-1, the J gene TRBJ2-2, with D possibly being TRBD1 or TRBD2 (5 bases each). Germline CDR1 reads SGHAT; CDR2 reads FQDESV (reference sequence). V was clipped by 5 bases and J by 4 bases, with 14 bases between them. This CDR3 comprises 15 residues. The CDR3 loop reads CASSHDSGGTGELFF. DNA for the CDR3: TGTGCCAGCAGCCATGACAGCGGCGGCACCGGGGAGCTGTTTTTT.

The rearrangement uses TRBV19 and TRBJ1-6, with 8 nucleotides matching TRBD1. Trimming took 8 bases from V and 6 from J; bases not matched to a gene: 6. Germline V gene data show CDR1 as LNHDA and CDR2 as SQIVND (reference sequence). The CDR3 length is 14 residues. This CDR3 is CASLRTGSNSPLHF. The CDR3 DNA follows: TGTGCCAGTCTTCGGACAGGGAGTAATTCACCCCTCCACTTT.

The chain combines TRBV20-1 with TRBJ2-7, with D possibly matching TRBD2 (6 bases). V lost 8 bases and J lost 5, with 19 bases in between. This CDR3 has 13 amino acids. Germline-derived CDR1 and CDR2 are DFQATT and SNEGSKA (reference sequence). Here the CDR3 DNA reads TGCAGTTCTCAAGGGGACTCCTGGCACGAGCAGTACTTC. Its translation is CSSQGDSWHEQYF.

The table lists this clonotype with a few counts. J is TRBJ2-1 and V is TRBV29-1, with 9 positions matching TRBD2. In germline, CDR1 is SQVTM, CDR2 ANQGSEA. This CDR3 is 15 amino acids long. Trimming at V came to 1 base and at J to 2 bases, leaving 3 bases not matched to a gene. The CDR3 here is CSVEGGGGAYNEQFF. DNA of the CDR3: TGCAGCGTTGAAGGGGGCGGGGGGGCCTACAATGAGCAGTTCTTC.

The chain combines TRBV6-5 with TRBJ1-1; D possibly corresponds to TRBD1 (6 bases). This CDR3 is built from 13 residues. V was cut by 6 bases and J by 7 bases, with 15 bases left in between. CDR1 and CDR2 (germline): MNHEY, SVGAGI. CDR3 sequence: CASRGGTGREAFF. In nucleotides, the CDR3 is TGTGCCAGCAGAGGGGGAACAGGGCGTGAAGCTTTCTTT.

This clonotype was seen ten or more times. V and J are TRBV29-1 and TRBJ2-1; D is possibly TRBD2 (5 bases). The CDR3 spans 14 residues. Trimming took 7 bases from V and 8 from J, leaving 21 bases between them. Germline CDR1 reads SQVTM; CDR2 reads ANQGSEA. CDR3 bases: TGCAGCGCCGGAGGAATATTGGGCGAGGATGAGCAGTTCTTC. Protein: CSAGGILGEDEQFF.

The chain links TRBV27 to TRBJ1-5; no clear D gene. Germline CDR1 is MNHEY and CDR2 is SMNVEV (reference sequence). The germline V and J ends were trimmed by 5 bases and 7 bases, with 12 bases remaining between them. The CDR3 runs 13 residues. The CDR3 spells CASSPTDLQPQHF. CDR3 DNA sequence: TGTGCCAGCAGTCCCACGGACCTCCAGCCCCAGCATTTT.

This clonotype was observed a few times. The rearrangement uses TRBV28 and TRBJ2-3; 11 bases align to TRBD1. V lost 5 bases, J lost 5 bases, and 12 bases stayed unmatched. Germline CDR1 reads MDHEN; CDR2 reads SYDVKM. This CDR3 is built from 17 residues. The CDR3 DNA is TGTGCCAGCAGTACCCTGTCGGGACAGGGGGTTATAGATACGCAGTATTTT. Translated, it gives CASSTLSGQGVIDTQYF.

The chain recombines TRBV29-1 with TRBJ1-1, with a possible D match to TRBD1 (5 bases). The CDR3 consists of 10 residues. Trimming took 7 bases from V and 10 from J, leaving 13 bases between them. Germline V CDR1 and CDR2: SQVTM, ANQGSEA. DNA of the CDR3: TGCAGCGCCGTGGCAGGGATAGCTTTCTTT. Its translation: CSAVAGIAFF.

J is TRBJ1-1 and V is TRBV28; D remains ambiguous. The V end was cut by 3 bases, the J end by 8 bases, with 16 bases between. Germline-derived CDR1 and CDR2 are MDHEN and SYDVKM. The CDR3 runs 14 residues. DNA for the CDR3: TGTGCCAGCAGTTTTATCGATTTATGGGCAGAAGCTTTCTTT. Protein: CASSFIDLWAEAFF.

The DNA for the CDR3 is TGCGCCAGCAGCCAAGATGTACTCGTTTCCTATAATTCACCCCTCCACTTT. Translating it yields CASSQDVLVSYNSPLHF. The chain is built from TRBV4-3 and TRBJ1-6; D remains unclear. This CDR3 spans 17 amino acids. V lost 0 bases, J lost 1 base, and 10 bases lay in between. Germline V gene data show CDR1 as LGHNA and CDR2 as YSLEER.

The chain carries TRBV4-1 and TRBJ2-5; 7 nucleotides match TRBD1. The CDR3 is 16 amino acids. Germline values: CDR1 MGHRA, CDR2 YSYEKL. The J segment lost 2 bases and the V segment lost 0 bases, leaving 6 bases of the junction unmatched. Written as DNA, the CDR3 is TGCGCCAGCAGCCAAGATCGGCCGGGACAGCAAGAGACCCAGTACTTC. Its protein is CASSQDRPGQQETQYF.

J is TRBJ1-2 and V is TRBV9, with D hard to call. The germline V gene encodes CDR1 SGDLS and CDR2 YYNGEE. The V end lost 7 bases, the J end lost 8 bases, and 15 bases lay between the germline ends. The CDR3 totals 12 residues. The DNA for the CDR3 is TGTGCCAGCTTTGCCAGGTCGGAGGGCTACACCTTC. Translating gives CASFARSEGYTF.

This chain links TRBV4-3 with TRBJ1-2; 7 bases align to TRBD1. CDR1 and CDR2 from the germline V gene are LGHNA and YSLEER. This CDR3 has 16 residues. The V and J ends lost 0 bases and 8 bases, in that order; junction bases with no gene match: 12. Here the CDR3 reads CASSQDQGTVLRGYTF. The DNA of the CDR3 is TGCGCCAGCAGCCAAGATCAGGGGACAGTCCTTCGGGGCTACACCTTC.

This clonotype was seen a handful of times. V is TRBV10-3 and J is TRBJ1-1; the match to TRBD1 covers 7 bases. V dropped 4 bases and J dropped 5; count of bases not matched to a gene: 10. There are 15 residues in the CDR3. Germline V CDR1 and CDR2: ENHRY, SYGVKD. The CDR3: CAISAKTTGRTEAFF. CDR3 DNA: TGTGCCATCAGTGCTAAAACGACAGGGAGGACTGAAGCTTTCTTT.

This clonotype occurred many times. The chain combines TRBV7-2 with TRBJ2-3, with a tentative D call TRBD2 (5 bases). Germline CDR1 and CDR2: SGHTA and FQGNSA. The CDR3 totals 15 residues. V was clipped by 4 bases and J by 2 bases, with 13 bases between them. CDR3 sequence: CASSSEAVVTDTQYF. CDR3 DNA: TGTGCCAGCAGCTCGGAGGCAGTCGTCACAGATACGCAGTATTTT.

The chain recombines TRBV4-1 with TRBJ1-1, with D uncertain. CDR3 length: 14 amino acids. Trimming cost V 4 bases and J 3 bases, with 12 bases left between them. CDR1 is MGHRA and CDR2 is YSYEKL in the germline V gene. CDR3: CASSRPWGDTEAFF. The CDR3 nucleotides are TGCGCCAGCAGCCGTCCCTGGGGTGACACTGAAGCTTTCTTT.

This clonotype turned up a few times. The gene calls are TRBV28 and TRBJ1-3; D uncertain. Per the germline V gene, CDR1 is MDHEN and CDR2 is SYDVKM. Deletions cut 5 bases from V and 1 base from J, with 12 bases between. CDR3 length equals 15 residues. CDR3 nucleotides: TGTGCCAGCAGTCAACTATACCTGTCTGGAAACACCATATATTTT. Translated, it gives CASSQLYLSGNTIYF.

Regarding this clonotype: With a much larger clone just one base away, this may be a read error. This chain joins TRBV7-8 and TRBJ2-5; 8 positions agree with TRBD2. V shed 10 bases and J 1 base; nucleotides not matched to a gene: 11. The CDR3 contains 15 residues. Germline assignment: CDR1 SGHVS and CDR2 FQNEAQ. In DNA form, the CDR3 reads TGTGCCAACAGTTCGTCGGGGGGGGCCCAAGAGACCCAGTACTTC. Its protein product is CANSSSGGAQETQYF.

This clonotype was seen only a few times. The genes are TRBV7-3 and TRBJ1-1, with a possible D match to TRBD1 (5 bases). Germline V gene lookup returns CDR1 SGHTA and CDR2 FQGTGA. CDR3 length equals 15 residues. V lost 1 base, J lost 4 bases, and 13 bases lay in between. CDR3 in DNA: TGTGCCAGCAGCTTAAATCGGGGGTTGGGCACTGAAGCTTTCTTT. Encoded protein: CASSLNRGLGTEAFF.

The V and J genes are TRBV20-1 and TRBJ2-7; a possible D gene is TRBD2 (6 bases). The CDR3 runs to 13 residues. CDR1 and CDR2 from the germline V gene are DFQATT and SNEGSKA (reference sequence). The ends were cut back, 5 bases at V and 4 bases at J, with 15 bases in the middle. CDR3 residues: CSARSVRGYEQYF. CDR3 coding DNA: TGCAGTGCTCGATCCGTCCGGGGGTACGAGCAGTACTTC.

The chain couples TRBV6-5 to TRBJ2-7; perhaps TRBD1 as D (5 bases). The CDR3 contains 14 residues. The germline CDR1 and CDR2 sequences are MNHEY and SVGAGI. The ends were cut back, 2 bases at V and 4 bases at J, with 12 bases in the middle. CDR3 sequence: CASSYQGNRYEQYF. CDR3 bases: TGTGCCAGCAGTTACCAGGGAAATCGTTACGAGCAGTACTTC.

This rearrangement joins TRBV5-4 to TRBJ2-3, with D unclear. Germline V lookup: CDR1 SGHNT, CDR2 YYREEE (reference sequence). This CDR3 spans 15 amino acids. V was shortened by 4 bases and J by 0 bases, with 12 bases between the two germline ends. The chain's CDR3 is CASSPVDFSTDTQYF. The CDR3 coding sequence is TGTGCCAGCAGCCCTGTTGACTTTAGCACAGATACGCAGTATTTT. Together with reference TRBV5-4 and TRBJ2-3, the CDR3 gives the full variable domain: ETGVTQSPTHLIKTRGQQVTLRCSSQSGHNTVSWYQQALGQGPQFIFQYYREEENGRGNFPPRFSGLQFPNYSSELNVNALELDDSALYLCASSPVDFSTDTQYFGPGTRLTVL.

The CDR3 reads CASRQRYGYTF. In DNA, the CDR3 is TGTGCCAGCAGACAGCGCTATGGCTACACCTTC. This sequence joins TRBV6-2 or TRBV6-3 and TRBJ1-2; D is ambiguous. CDR1 MNHEY and CDR2 SVGEGT come from the germline V gene. V lost 6 bases and J 4 bases, leaving 6 bases between the germline ends. This CDR3 region has 11 residues.

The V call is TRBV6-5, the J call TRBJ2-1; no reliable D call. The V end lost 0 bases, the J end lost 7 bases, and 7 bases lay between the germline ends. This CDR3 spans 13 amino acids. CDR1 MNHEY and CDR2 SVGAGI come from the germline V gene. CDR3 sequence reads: CASSYSDGNEQFF. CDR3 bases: TGTGCCAGCAGTTACTCGGATGGAAATGAGCAGTTCTTC.

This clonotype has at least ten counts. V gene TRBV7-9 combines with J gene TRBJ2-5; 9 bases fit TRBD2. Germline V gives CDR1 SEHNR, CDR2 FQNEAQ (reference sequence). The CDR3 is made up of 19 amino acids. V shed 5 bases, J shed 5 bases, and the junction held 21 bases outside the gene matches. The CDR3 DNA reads TGTGCCAGCAGCCCGGGGGGAGTAGCGGGGGATACCGCGTGGGAGACCCAGTACTTC. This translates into CASSPGGVAGDTAWETQYF.